These 26 T cell receptor beta chains were all obtained from the same sample, sequenced in a study of cytomegalovirus exposure and HLA in healthy donors. The PCR ran on 60 Vbeta and 13 Jbeta primers. Sequencing used immunoSEQ multiplex PCR; TCRdb keeps in-frame clones, though not all of them. The sample has over 70,000 clones; around 70% are singletons. Specimen: PBMCs. Receptors were obtained from a man younger than 40 in good health and CMV-seropositive.

The CDR3 reads CASSLAGQGANEKLFF. DNA of the CDR3: TGCGCCAGCAGCTTGGCCGGGCAGGGGGCGAATGAAAAACTGTTTTTT. The J gene is TRBJ1-4, the V gene TRBV5-1; the match to TRBD1 covers 8 bases. CDR1 and CDR2 (germline): SGHRS, YFSETQ. CDR3 length: 16 residues. Unmatched junction bases numbered 6, after V lost 0 bases and J lost 5 bases. The variable domain in full, with the rest retrieved from reference TRBV5-1 and TRBJ1-4, is KAGVTQTPRYLIKTRGQQVTLSCSPISGHRSVSWYQQTPGQGLQFLFEYFSETQRNKGNFPGRFSGRQFSNSRSEMNVSTLELGDSALYLCASSLAGQGANEKLFFGSGTQLSVL.

The chain uses TRBV5-6 and TRBJ2-1; D is possibly TRBD1 (6 bases). Germline V lookup: CDR1 SGHDT, CDR2 YYEEEE. The CDR3 contains 15 residues. Trimming stripped 2 bases from V and 1 base from J, with 10 bases between. CDR3 DNA: TGTGCCAGCAGCTTTAGGGGGTTGTCCTACAATGAGCAGTTCTTC. This encodes CASSFRGLSYNEQFF.

The chain has TRBV7-3 and TRBJ2-2, with 7 bases lining up with TRBD1. The germline V gene has CDR1 SGHTA and CDR2 FQGTGA. The trim removed 4 bases at V and 4 bases at J, leaving 3 bases unmatched. The CDR3 sequence is 14 residues long. CDR3 DNA: TGTGCCAGCAGCTCTTACAGGGGCACCGGGGAGCTGTTTTTT. This encodes CASSSYRGTGELFF.

V is TRBV7-2 and J is TRBJ2-7, with D tentatively TRBD2 (5 bases). Trimming took off 3 bases at V and 4 bases at J, with 16 bases between the two ends. This CDR3 has 15 residues. Germline CDR1 and CDR2: SGHTA and FQGNSA. CDR3 loop: CASSFSATRSYEQYF. The CDR3 region has the DNA TGTGCCAGCAGCTTCTCGGCCACTAGATCGTACGAGCAGTACTTC.

The chain is built from TRBV11-2 and TRBJ2-2; the D is unclear. V was pared by 4 bases and J by 1 base, with 7 bases between. Germline CDR1 and CDR2: SGHAT and FQNNGV. CDR3 length equals 14 residues. Here the CDR3 DNA reads TGTGCCAGCAGCTCAGGTGGGAACACCGGGGAGCTGTTTTTT. It yields the protein CASSSGGNTGELFF.

The rearrangement links TRBV4-3 to TRBJ1-5, with TRBD1 as a possible D gene (6 bases). The CDR3 runs 15 residues. V was pared by 3 bases and J by 3 bases, with 12 bases between. CDR1 LGHNA and CDR2 YSLEER come from the germline V gene. Here the CDR3 reads CASSQGAGANQPQHF. The CDR3 DNA reads as TGCGCCAGCAGCCAGGGGGCAGGGGCCAATCAGCCCCAGCATTTT.

The J gene is TRBJ1-6, the V gene TRBV27; no clear D gene. The CDR3 is 13 amino acids. With 2 bases removed from V and 8 bases from J, the gap between germline ends came to 7 bases. Germline CDR1 and CDR2: MNHEY and SMNVEV (reference sequence). In nucleotides, the CDR3 is TGTGCCAGCAGTTTAGGAGGGTATTCACCCCTCCACTTT. Translating it yields CASSLGGYSPLHF.

This clone has a handful of counts. The chain joins TRBV19 to TRBJ1-5, with D uncertain. Trimming stripped 6 bases from V and 6 bases from J, with 21 bases between. This CDR3 comprises 16 residues. The germline V gene encodes CDR1 LNHDA and CDR2 SQIVND (reference sequence). The DNA of the CDR3 is TGTGCCAGTAGCCCTCAACTAGAGGGTTTGGGTCAGCCCCAGCATTTT. The encoded protein is CASSPQLEGLGQPQHF.

The J gene is TRBJ2-1, the V gene TRBV5-1; tentatively, D is TRBD1 (6 bases). CDR3 length equals 15 residues. V lost 0 bases and J lost 10, with 17 bases in between. Germline V CDR1 and CDR2: SGHRS, YFSETQ. The CDR3 DNA sequence: TGCGCCAGCAGCTTGGAAAGGCAGGGGCCTGGGGAGCAGTTCTTC. Its translation: CASSLERQGPGEQFF.

The chain has TRBV28 and TRBJ2-7, with D perhaps TRBD2 (6 bases). The V gene's germline CDR1 is MDHEN and CDR2 SYDVKM. V lost 6 bases, J lost 9 bases, and 15 bases lay in between. This CDR3 is 12 amino acids long. The CDR3: CASSRDSLGQYF. DNA for the CDR3: TGTGCCAGCAGCAGGGACTCCCTTGGGCAGTACTTC. The whole variable domain, remainder taken from reference TRBV28 and TRBJ2-7, is DVKVTQSSRYLVKRTGEKVFLECVQDMDHENMFWYRQDPGLGLRLIYFSYDVKMKEKGDIPEGYSVSREKKERFSLILESASTNQTSMYLCASSRDSLGQYFGPGTRLTVT.

This clone was seen a handful of times. This rearrangement joins TRBV5-4 to TRBJ2-3; 11 bases are shared with TRBD2. Germline lookup yields CDR1 SGHNT and CDR2 YYREEE (reference sequence). The CDR3 sequence is 16 residues long. V shed 1 base, J shed 3 bases, and the junction held 4 bases outside the gene matches. CDR3 sequence (DNA): TGTGCCAGCAGCTTGTCAACTAGCGGGGGAACAGATACGCAGTATTTT. It encodes CASSLSTSGGTDTQYF.

V and J are TRBV2 and TRBJ2-2, with D tentatively TRBD1 (5 bases). Germline V gene data show CDR1 as SNHLY and CDR2 as FYNNEI. V lost 8 bases, J lost 7 bases, and 14 bases lay in between. The CDR3 has 13 residues. CDR3 loop: CASSQGFNGELFF. CDR3 sequence (DNA): TGTGCCAGCTCCCAGGGTTTTAACGGGGAGCTGTTTTTT.

The CDR3 here is CASSESGTGDHEQYF. Here the CDR3 DNA reads TGCGCCAGCAGTGAGTCTGGGACAGGGGACCACGAGCAGTACTTC. This rearrangement joins TRBV10-1 to TRBJ2-7, with 10 bases lining up with TRBD1. This CDR3 comprises 15 residues. CDR1 is WNHNN, CDR2 SYGVQD, per germline (reference sequence). Germline trimming cut 0 bases from V and 5 bases from J; bases unmatched to any gene: 4.

This clone was counted only a few times. The chain joins TRBV6-5 to TRBJ1-5; TRBD1 might be the D (5 bases). From germline, CDR1 is MNHEY and CDR2 SVGAGI. CDR3 length: 15 amino acids. V was cut by 2 bases and J by 0 bases, with 8 bases left in between. CDR3 amino acids: CASSYSRDSNQPQHF. The CDR3 region has the DNA TGTGCCAGCAGTTACAGCAGGGATAGCAATCAGCCCCAGCATTTT.

V usage is TRBV6-1 and J usage is TRBJ2-1; 7 nucleotides match TRBD1. Germline-derived CDR1 and CDR2 are MNHNS and SASEGT. J was trimmed by 4 bases and V by 4 bases; bases with no gene match: 4. The CDR3 covers 14 residues. Written as DNA, the CDR3 is TGTGCCAGCAGTGTGGGGACAGTATACAATGAGCAGTTCTTC. Encoded protein: CASSVGTVYNEQFF.

The gene calls are TRBV28 and TRBJ2-7; D ambiguous. There are 15 residues in the CDR3. The V end lost 4 bases, the J end lost 0 bases, and 13 bases lay between the germline ends. Germline-derived CDR1 and CDR2 are MDHEN and SYDVKM. The CDR3 bases are TGTGCCAGCAGTTCTTTCCGCGTCGGCTCCTACGAGCAGTACTTC. Its protein product is CASSSFRVGSYEQYF. Looking up the rest from reference TRBV28 and TRBJ2-7 gives the full variable domain: DVKVTQSSRYLVKRTGEKVFLECVQDMDHENMFWYRQDPGLGLRLIYFSYDVKMKEKGDIPEGYSVSREKKERFSLILESASTNQTSMYLCASSSFRVGSYEQYFGPGTRLTVT.

V gene TRBV7-9 combines with J gene TRBJ2-3; D is perhaps TRBD1 (6 bases). The germline CDR1 and CDR2 sequences are SEHNR and FQNEAQ (reference sequence). The CDR3 sequence is 15 residues long. V lost 5 bases to trimming and J lost 5 bases, with 17 bases between them. CDR3 residues: CASSPGSTRGDTQYF. For the CDR3, the DNA is TGTGCCAGCAGCCCCGGGTCTACCAGGGGAGATACGCAGTATTTT.

Points on this clone: The same CDR3 arises from other DNA sequences in this sample as well. The chain carries TRBV9 and TRBJ2-5; weak D call: TRBD1 (6 bases). This CDR3 contains 14 residues. Germline V gene lookup returns CDR1 SGDLS and CDR2 YYNGEE. The germline V and J ends were trimmed by 0 bases and 3 bases, with 9 bases remaining between them. CDR3 amino acids: CASSVASGEETQYF. The DNA for the CDR3 is TGTGCCAGCAGCGTAGCTTCAGGGGAAGAGACCCAGTACTTC.

This clone was counted a few times. At one of its ends the junction is not consistent with the germline gene, which may arise from a read error. The chain recombines TRBV7-7 with TRBJ2-5; D assignment may be TRBD1 or TRBD2 (6 bases each). The CDR3 runs 15 residues. Germline V gene data show CDR1 as SSHAT and CDR2 as FNYEAQ (reference sequence). CDR3 sequence reads: CASSLAAGDQETQYF. The CDR3 coding sequence is TGTGCTAGCAGCTTAGCGGCAGGGGACCAAGAGACCCAGTACTTC.

This sequence joins TRBV4-1 and TRBJ1-1; D unclear. The CDR3 runs to 13 residues. Germline V lookup: CDR1 MGHRA, CDR2 YSYEKL. Between the trimmed V and J ends, which lost 0 bases and 10 bases, there was a span of 12 bases. The CDR3 is CASSQENSAGAFF. The CDR3 bases are TGCGCCAGCAGCCAAGAGAACTCCGCTGGAGCTTTCTTT.

This chain joins TRBV7-2 and TRBJ2-3; the D gene is possibly TRBD1 (6 bases). The CDR3 is 13 residues long. The germline CDR1 and CDR2 sequences are SGHTA and FQGNSA. V was shortened by 7 bases and J by 4 bases, with 12 bases between the two germline ends. The DNA for the CDR3 is TGTGCCAGCACGCTTCACAGGGCAGATACGCAGTATTTT. It specifies CASTLHRADTQYF.

The chain employs TRBV2 and TRBJ2-2, with 8 bases fitting TRBD2. Unmatched junction bases numbered 5, after V lost 6 bases and J lost 2 bases. CDR3 size: 15 residues. In germline, CDR1 is SNHLY, CDR2 FYNNEI. In DNA, the CDR3 is TGTGCCAGCAGACAGAGCGGGGGAAACACCGGGGAGCTGTTTTTT. The encoded protein is CASRQSGGNTGELFF. Filled out from reference TRBV2 and TRBJ2-2, the complete variable domain reads EPEVTQTPSHQVTQMGQEVILRCVPISNHLYFYWYRQILGQKVEFLVSFYNNEISEKSEIFDDQFSVERPDGSNFTLKIRSTKLEDSAMYFCASRQSGGNTGELFFGEGSRLTVL.

The chain links TRBV13 to TRBJ2-5, with a possible D match to TRBD1 (7 bases). Germline CDR1 reads PRHDT; CDR2 reads FYEKMQ (reference sequence). The length of the CDR3 is 13 residues. V dropped 5 bases and J dropped 5 bases, with 12 bases sitting between them. The chain's CDR3 is CASSRDSGETQYF. The CDR3 DNA sequence: TGTGCCAGCAGCCGGGACAGCGGGGAGACCCAGTACTTC.

In its sample, this clone was seen a few times. V usage is TRBV5-6 and J usage is TRBJ2-5; the D is unclear. From germline, CDR1 is SGHDT and CDR2 YYEEEE. This CDR3 is built from 15 residues. The V and J ends lost 2 bases and 2 bases respectively, with 13 bases between them. The CDR3 sequence: CASSFAGASQETQYF. CDR3 nucleotide sequence: TGTGCCAGCAGCTTCGCAGGCGCCTCACAAGAGACCCAGTACTTC. Using reference TRBV5-6 and TRBJ2-5 for the parts outside the CDR3, the full variable domain is DAGVTQSPTHLIKTRGQQVTLRCSPKSGHDTVSWYQQALGQGPQFIFQYYEEEERQRGNFPDRFSGHQFPNYSSELNVNALLLGDSALYLCASSFAGASQETQYFGPGTRLLVL.

The chain carries TRBV28 and TRBJ2-2; TRBD2 aligns across 8 bases. Looked up from germline, CDR1 is MDHEN and CDR2 is SYDVKM. This CDR3 contains 15 residues. V gave up 6 bases and J gave up 4 bases; unmatched junction bases: 7. CDR3: CASRVAGTVTGELFF. Written as DNA, the CDR3 is TGTGCCAGCAGGGTAGCGGGAACCGTCACCGGGGAGCTGTTTTTT.

This chain uses TRBV28 with TRBJ1-1, with 7 bases that match TRBD1. Germline CDR1 is MDHEN and CDR2 is SYDVKM. V shed 4 bases, J shed 10 bases, and the junction held 6 bases outside the gene matches. The CDR3 is 12 amino acids. This chain's CDR3 is CASSWKGAGAFF. The CDR3 region has the DNA TGTGCCAGCAGTTGGAAGGGGGCGGGAGCTTTCTTT.